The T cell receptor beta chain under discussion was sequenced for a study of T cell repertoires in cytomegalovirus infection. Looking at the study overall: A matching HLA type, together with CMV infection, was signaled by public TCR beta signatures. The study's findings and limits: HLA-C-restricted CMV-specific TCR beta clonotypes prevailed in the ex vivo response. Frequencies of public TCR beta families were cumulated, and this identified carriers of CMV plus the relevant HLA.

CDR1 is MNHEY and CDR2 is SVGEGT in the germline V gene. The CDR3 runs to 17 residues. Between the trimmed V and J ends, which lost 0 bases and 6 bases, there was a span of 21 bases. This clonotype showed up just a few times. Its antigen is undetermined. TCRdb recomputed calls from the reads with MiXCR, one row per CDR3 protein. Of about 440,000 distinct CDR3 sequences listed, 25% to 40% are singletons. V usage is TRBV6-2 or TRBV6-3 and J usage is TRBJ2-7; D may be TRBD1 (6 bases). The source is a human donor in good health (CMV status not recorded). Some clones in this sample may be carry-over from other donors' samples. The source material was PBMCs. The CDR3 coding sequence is TGTGCCAGCAGTTACTCGCTCCCACTACGCGAACAGGGCGAGCAGTACTTC. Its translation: CASSYSLPLREQGEQYF.